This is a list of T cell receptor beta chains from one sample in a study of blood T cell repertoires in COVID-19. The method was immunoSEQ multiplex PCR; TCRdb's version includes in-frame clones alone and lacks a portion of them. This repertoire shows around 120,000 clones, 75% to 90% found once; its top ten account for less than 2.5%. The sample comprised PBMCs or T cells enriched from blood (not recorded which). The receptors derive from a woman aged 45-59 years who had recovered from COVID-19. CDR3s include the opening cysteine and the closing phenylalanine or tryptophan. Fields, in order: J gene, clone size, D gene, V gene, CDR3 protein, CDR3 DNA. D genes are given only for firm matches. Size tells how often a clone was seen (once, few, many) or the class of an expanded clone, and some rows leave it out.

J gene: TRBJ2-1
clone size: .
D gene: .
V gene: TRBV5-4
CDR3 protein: CASSLSKSSYNEQFF
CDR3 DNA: TGTGCCAGCAGCCTTAGCAAAAGCTCCTACAATGAGCAGTTCTTC

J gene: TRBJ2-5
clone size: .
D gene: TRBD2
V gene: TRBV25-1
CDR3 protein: CASSEREVSGGYQETQYF
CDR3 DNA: TGTGCCAGCAGTGAAAGGGAGGTTAGCGGGGGGTACCAAGAGACCCAGTACTTC

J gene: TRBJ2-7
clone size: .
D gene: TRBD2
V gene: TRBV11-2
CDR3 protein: CASSLRLAGDYEQYF
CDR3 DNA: TGTGCCAGCAGCTTAAGGCTAGCGGGGGACTACGAGCAGTACTTC

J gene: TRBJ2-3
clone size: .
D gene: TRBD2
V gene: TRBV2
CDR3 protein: CASSDSTSGGGGTDTQYF
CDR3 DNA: TGTGCCAGCAGTGATTCGACTAGCGGGGGCGGGGGCACAGATACGCAGTATTTT

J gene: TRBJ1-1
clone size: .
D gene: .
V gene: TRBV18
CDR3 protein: CASSPSMGRGKNTEAFF
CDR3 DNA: TGTGCCAGCTCACCCTCTATGGGAAGGGGGAAGAACACTGAAGCTTTCTTT

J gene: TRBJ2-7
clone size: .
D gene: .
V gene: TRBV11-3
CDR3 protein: CASSLGTEQYF
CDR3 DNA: TGTGCCAGCAGCTTAGGGACAGAGCAGTACTTC

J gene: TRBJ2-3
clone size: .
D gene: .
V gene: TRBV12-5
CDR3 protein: CASGLTGGRDTQYF
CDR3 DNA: TGTGCTAGTGGTTTGACCGGGGGGCGCGATACGCAGTATTTT

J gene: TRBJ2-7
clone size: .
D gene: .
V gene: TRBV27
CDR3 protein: CASSGVSWGTIYEQYF
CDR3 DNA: TGTGCCAGCAGTGGAGTATCTTGGGGGACAATCTACGAGCAGTACTTC

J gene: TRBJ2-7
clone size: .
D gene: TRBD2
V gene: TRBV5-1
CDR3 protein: CASSLVSVAGGSAYEQYF
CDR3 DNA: TGCGCCAGCAGCTTGGTTTCGGTAGCGGGGGGATCTGCCTACGAGCAGTACTTC

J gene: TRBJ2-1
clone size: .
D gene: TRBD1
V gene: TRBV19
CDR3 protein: CASSEGTGVNNEQFF
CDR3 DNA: TGTGCCAGTAGTGAAGGGACAGGGGTCAACAATGAGCAGTTCTTC

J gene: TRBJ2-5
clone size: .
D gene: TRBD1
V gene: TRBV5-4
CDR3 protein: CASSLPRGETQYF
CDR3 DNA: TGTGCCAGCAGCTTACCCAGGGGGGAGACCCAGTACTTC

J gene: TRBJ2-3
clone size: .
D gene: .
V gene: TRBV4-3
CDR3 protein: CASSQSEAEVATQYF
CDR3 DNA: TGCGCCAGCAGCCAGTCCGAGGCCGAGGTGGCCACGCAGTATTTT

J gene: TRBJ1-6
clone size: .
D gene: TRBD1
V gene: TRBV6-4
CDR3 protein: CASSGRQGAFGNSPLHF
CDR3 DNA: TGTGCCAGCAGTGGCCGGCAGGGGGCATTCGGGAATTCACCCCTCCACTTT

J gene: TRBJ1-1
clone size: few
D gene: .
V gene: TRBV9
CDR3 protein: CASSVVPQGIEAFF
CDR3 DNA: TGTGCCAGCAGCGTAGTGCCCCAGGGAATTGAAGCTTTCTTT

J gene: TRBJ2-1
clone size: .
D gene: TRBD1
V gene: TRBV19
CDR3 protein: CASSDREFYYNEQFF
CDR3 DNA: TGTGCCAGTAGCGACAGGGAGTTTTACTACAATGAGCAGTTCTTC

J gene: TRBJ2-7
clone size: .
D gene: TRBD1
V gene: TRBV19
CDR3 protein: CASTQQGSSYEQYF
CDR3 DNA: TGTGCCAGTACCCAACAGGGGTCTTCCTACGAGCAGTACTTC

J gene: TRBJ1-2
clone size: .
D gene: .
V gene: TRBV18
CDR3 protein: CASSPQETATYGYTF
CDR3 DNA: TGTGCCAGCTCCCCACAAGAGACAGCCACCTATGGCTACACCTTC

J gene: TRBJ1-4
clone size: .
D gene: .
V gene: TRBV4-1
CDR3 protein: CASSREQGNIEKLFF
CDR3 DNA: TGCGCCAGCAGCCGGGAGCAGGGGAATATTGAAAAACTGTTTTTT

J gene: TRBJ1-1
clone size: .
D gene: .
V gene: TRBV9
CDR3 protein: CASSVATGETEAFF
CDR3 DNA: TGTGCCAGCAGCGTAGCTACTGGGGAGACTGAAGCTTTCTTT

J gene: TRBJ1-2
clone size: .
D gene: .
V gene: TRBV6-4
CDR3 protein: CASSDTGGYGYTF
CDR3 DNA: TGTGCCAGCAGTGACACCGGGGGATATGGCTACACCTTC

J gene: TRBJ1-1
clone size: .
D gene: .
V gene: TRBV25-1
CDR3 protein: CASSESTVSPEAFF
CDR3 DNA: TGTGCCAGCAGTGAGTCGACAGTATCCCCTGAAGCTTTCTTT

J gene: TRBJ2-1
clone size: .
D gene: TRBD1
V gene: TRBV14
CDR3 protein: CASSQDGAGGYNEQFF
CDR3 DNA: TGTGCCAGCAGCCAAGATGGAGCAGGGGGCTACAATGAGCAGTTCTTC

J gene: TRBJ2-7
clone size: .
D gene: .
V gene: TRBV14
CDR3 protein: CASSPHGGIHEQYF
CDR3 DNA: TGTGCCAGCAGCCCACATGGGGGGATACACGAGCAGTACTTC

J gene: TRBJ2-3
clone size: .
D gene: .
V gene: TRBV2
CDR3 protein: CASSSILGGPGVTQYF
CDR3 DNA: TGTGCCAGCAGTTCCATTCTGGGGGGTCCCGGAGTTACGCAGTATTTT

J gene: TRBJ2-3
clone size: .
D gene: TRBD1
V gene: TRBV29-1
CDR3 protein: CSGGDRGITDTQYF
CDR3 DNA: TGCAGCGGAGGGGACAGGGGGATCACAGATACGCAGTATTTT

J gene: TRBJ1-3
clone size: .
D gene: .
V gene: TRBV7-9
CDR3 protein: CASFDTASGNTIYF
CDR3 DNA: TGTGCCAGCTTTGACACCGCCTCTGGAAACACCATATATTTT

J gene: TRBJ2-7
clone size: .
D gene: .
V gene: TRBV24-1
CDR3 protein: CATSDSSSGDEQYF
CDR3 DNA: TGTGCCACCAGTGATTCCTCCTCAGGGGACGAGCAGTACTTC

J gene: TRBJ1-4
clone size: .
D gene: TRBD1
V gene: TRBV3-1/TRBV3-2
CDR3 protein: CASSQQGVQANEKLFF
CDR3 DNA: TGTGCCAGCAGCCAACAGGGGGTGCAGGCTAATGAAAAACTGTTTTTT

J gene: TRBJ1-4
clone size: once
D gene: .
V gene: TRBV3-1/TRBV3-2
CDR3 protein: CASSQDGTTLGEKLFF
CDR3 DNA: TGTGCCAGCAGCCAAGATGGAACTACCTTGGGTGAAAAACTGTTTTTT

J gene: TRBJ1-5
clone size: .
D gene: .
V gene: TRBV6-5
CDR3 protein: CASSPGSTNQPQHF
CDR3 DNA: TGTGCCAGTTCCCCCGGGAGCACGAATCAGCCCCAGCATTTT

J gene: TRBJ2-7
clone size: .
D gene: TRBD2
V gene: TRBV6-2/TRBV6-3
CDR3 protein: CASSSGLAGFYEQYF
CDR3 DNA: TGTGCCAGCAGCTCGGGACTAGCGGGGTTCTACGAGCAGTACTTC

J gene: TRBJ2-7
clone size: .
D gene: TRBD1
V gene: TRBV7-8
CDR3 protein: CASSSTGTGVAEQYF
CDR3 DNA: TGTGCCAGCAGCTCGACCGGGACAGGGGTGGCCGAGCAGTACTTC

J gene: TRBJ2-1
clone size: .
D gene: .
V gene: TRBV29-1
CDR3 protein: CSVEDEYGTGIHNEQFF
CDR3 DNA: TGCAGCGTTGAAGACGAGTATGGTACAGGCATCCACAATGAGCAGTTCTTC

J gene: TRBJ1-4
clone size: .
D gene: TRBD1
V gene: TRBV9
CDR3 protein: CASSAGGLSEKLFF
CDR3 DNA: TGTGCCAGCAGCGCAGGGGGTTTAAGTGAAAAACTGTTTTTT

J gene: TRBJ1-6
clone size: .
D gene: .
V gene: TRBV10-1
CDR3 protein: CASSEGGGRSPLHF
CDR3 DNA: TGCGCCAGCAGTGAGGGTGGAGGACGTTCACCCCTCCACTTT

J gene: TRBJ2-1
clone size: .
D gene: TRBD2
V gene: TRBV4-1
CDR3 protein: CASSDRGGLYNEQFF
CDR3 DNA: TGCGCCAGCAGCGACCGGGGGGGCCTCTACAATGAGCAGTTCTTC

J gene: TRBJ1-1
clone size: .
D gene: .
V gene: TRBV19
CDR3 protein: CASGGDLGNTEAFF
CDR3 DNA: TGTGCCAGTGGGGGGGATCTTGGGAACACTGAAGCTTTCTTT